This passage covers 22 T cell receptor beta chains from one sample sequenced in a study of follicular helper T cells after annual influenza vaccination. Generated by immunoSEQ multiplex PCR, the TCRdb table keeps only in-frame clones and is missing some. The data contain 900 or so clones, 86% of them singletons. The time point here: 2014-2015 season, 7 days after vaccination. The sample in question was CXCR5+ CD38+ circulating T follicular helper cells from blood, obtained 7 days after influenza vaccination. As to subset: circulating Tfh, non-naive CD4+CXCR5+PD-1+ (ICOS+CD38+ or ICOS-CD38-). The source of these receptors is an adult who received the influenza vaccine.

The chain couples TRBV6-6 to TRBJ2-6; D might be TRBD1 (6 bases). The CDR3 runs to 15 residues. Germline assignment: CDR1 MNHNY and CDR2 SVGAGI (reference sequence). The germline V and J ends were trimmed by 7 bases and 0 bases, with 10 bases remaining between them. CDR3 nucleotide sequence: TGTGCCAGCAAGGGACAACACTCTGGGGCCAACGTCCTGACTTTC. Protein product: CASKGQHSGANVLTF.

A note on this clone: The same CDR3 arises from other DNA sequences in this sample as well. The chain joins TRBV30 to TRBJ1-3; D gene uncertain. The CDR3 is 13 amino acids. Germline V CDR1 and CDR2: GTSNPN, SVGIG (reference sequence). Deletions cut 6 bases from V and 0 bases from J, with 9 bases between. This CDR3 is CACRSISGNTIYF. The CDR3, as DNA: TGTGCCTGCCGGAGTATCTCTGGAAACACCATATATTTT.

This chain links TRBV11-1 with TRBJ2-7; tentatively, D is TRBD2 (5 bases). The CDR3 runs to 15 residues. Trimming shortened V by 1 base and J by 6 bases, and 16 bases separated the two germline ends. Germline CDR1 is SGHAT and CDR2 is FQDESV (reference sequence). The CDR3 spells CASSLVSGIGFEQYF. For the CDR3, the DNA is TGTGCCAGCAGCTTAGTATCCGGGATCGGGTTCGAGCAGTACTTC. Full variable domain (missing parts from reference TRBV11-1 and TRBJ2-7): EAEVAQSPRYKITEKSQAVAFWCDPISGHATLYWYRQILGQGPELLVQFQDESVVDDSQLPKDRFSAERLKGVDSTLKIQPAELGDSAMYLCASSLVSGIGFEQYFGPGTRLTVT.

The CDR3 here is CASSLQTSGSGTDTQYF. For the CDR3, the DNA is TGCGCCAGCAGCCTCCAGACTAGCGGGAGCGGCACAGATACGCAGTATTTT. The chain uses TRBV5-1 and TRBJ2-3; 12 bases line up with TRBD2. CDR1 is SGHRS, CDR2 YFSETQ, per germline. The ends lost 4 bases at V and 1 base at J; junction bases unmatched: 7. The CDR3 runs 17 residues.

This clone is judged hyperexpanded. The rearrangement uses TRBV9 and TRBJ2-1; 8 nucleotides match TRBD2. CDR1 is SGDLS, CDR2 YYNGEE, per germline. J lost 9 bases, V lost 4 bases, and 15 bases had no gene match. This CDR3 region has 16 residues. This CDR3 reads CASSPRSAGGAAEQFF. The CDR3, as DNA: TGTGCCAGCAGCCCCCGGTCGGCGGGAGGCGCGGCTGAGCAGTTCTTC.

This clone was observed once. The V and J genes are TRBV6-1 and TRBJ2-1; 7 nucleotides agree with TRBD2. V shed 4 bases and J 4 bases; nucleotides not matched to a gene: 13. This CDR3 comprises 17 residues. Germline V lookup: CDR1 MNHNS, CDR2 SASEGT. The chain's CDR3 is CASSAGTTIGAYNEQFF. Written as DNA, the CDR3 is TGTGCCAGCAGTGCCGGGACTACCATAGGTGCTTACAATGAGCAGTTCTTC.

CDR3 sequence: CASSHPDSEVNYGYTF. The CDR3 DNA sequence: TGCGCCAGCAGTCATCCTGACAGTGAAGTTAACTATGGCTACACCTTC. The chain links TRBV23-1 to TRBJ1-2, with a weak D call TRBD1 (5 bases). TRBV23-1 is classed as an ORF, of uncertain function. V shed 3 bases and J shed 1 base, with 15 bases lying between them. CDR3 length equals 16 residues.

The chain couples TRBV9 to TRBJ2-3; a possible D gene is TRBD1 (5 bases). The germline V gene encodes CDR1 SGDLS and CDR2 YYNGEE. V gave up 1 base and J gave up 2 bases, with 11 bases separating them. CDR3 length: 15 residues. CDR3 DNA sequence: TGTGCCAGCAGCGTAAGGGGCAGCAACACAGATACGCAGTATTTT. It codes for CASSVRGSNTDTQYF. Based on the CDR3 plus reference TRBV9 and TRBJ2-3, the full variable domain is DSGVTQTPKHLITATGQRVTLRCSPRSGDLSVYWYQQSLDQGLQFLIQYYNGEERAKGNILERFSAQQFPDLHSELNLSSLELGDSALYFCASSVRGSNTDTQYFGPGTRLTVL.

The rearrangement joins TRBV4-1 to TRBJ2-1, with TRBD2 matching 7 bases. The trim removed 3 bases at V and 2 bases at J, leaving 7 bases unmatched. Per germline, CDR1 MGHRA and CDR2 YSYEKL. The CDR3 runs to 16 residues. This chain's CDR3 is CASSQAMAGAYNEQFF. The CDR3 DNA reads TGCGCCAGCAGCCAGGCCATGGCGGGGGCCTACAATGAGCAGTTCTTC.

The J gene is TRBJ2-3, the V gene TRBV11-3; 9 positions agree with TRBD1. Losses at the gene ends were 6 bases for V and 4 bases for J; bases not matched to a gene: 8. Germline V gene lookup returns CDR1 SGHNT and CDR2 YENEEA. This CDR3 is built from 15 residues. The CDR3 nucleotides read TGTGCCAGCAGTTCAGGACAGGGGAGTGCAGATACGCAGTATTTT. Translation gives CASSSGQGSADTQYF.

The chain is built from TRBV28 and TRBJ2-7, with TRBD1 matching over 7 bases. The CDR3 sequence is 13 residues long. The ends lost 5 bases at V and 5 bases at J; junction bases unmatched: 6. Germline assignment: CDR1 MDHEN and CDR2 SYDVKM. CDR3 in DNA: TGTGCCAGCAGTACGCGACAGGGCCACGAGCAGTACTTC. It yields the protein CASSTRQGHEQYF. The full variable domain, completed using reference TRBV28 and TRBJ2-7, is DVKVTQSSRYLVKRTGEKVFLECVQDMDHENMFWYRQDPGLGLRLIYFSYDVKMKEKGDIPEGYSVSREKKERFSLILESASTNQTSMYLCASSTRQGHEQYFGPGTRLTVT.

In its sample, this clone was seen once. V is TRBV5-1 and J is TRBJ1-5, with TRBD1 matching over 10 bases. This CDR3 spans 17 amino acids. V shed 7 bases and J 3 bases; nucleotides not matched to a gene: 13. From germline, CDR1 is SGHRS and CDR2 YFSETQ. CDR3 region: CASGRDRGPLFNQPQHF. CDR3 DNA: TGCGCCAGCGGAAGAGACAGGGGGCCTCTTTTCAATCAGCCCCAGCATTTT.

J is TRBJ1-2 and V is TRBV7-9, with D perhaps matching TRBD1 (6 bases). V was cut by 8 bases and J by 4 bases, with 20 bases left in between. The CDR3 loop spans 15 amino acids. CDR1 SEHNR and CDR2 FQNEAQ come from the germline V gene (reference sequence). Written as DNA, the CDR3 is TGTGCCAGCCGCAAACCAGAACAGGGACGCTATGGCTACACCTTC. Translating it yields CASRKPEQGRYGYTF.

CDR3 amino acids: CASSASSSSYNEQFF. In DNA, the CDR3 is TGTGCCAGCAGCGCGTCCTCGAGCTCCTACAATGAGCAGTTCTTC. J is TRBJ2-1 and V is TRBV5-4; D call uncertain. Per germline, CDR1 SGHNT and CDR2 YYREEE (reference sequence). Trimming removed 4 bases at V and 0 bases at J, with 11 bases between. The CDR3 loop spans 15 amino acids. Variable domain in full (rest from reference TRBV5-4 and TRBJ2-1): ETGVTQSPTHLIKTRGQQVTLRCSSQSGHNTVSWYQQALGQGPQFIFQYYREEENGRGNFPPRFSGLQFPNYSSELNVNALELDDSALYLCASSASSSSYNEQFFGPGTRLTVL.

This chain joins TRBV29-1 and TRBJ1-2, with TRBD1 identical over 7 bases. Germline CDR1 SQVTM, CDR2 ANQGSEA. The V segment lost 4 bases and the J segment 4 bases; nucleotides outside the gene matches: 9. CDR3 length: 14 residues. The CDR3 nucleotides are TGCAGCGTTGGGTCGGGAGGGGGCACCTATGGCTACACCTTC. Residues: CSVGSGGGTYGYTF.

The J gene is TRBJ1-1, the V gene TRBV4-2; 8 bases are a match to TRBD1. Unmatched junction bases numbered 5, after V lost 4 bases and J lost 1 base. The CDR3 extends over 15 amino acids. Germline CDR1 and CDR2: LGHNA and YNFKEQ. In DNA, the CDR3 is TGTGCCAGCAGCCCCGACAGGGGTGAGAACACTGAAGCTTTCTTT. It codes for CASSPDRGENTEAFF.

The chain joins TRBV7-3 to TRBJ2-2; D uncertain. In germline, CDR1 is SGHTA, CDR2 FQGTGA. The CDR3 loop spans 14 amino acids. The germline V and J ends were trimmed by 5 bases and 1 base, with 8 bases remaining between them. The CDR3 region is CASSHHGNTGELFF. For the CDR3, the DNA is TGTGCCAGCAGCCATCACGGGAACACCGGGGAGCTGTTTTTT.

J is TRBJ2-1 and V is TRBV28; weak D call: TRBD1 (6 bases). The CDR3 loop spans 13 amino acids. The germline V and J ends were trimmed by 7 bases and 10 bases, with 17 bases remaining between them. The germline V gene has CDR1 MDHEN and CDR2 SYDVKM. This CDR3 reads CASNMDGTREQFF. The CDR3 nucleotides read TGTGCCAGCAACATGGACGGGACACGGGAGCAGTTCTTC.

The rearrangement links TRBV6-1 to TRBJ2-7; D possibly corresponds to TRBD1 (6 bases). The CDR3 is 14 residues long. V dropped 11 bases and J dropped 2 bases, with 19 bases sitting between them. Germline CDR1 MNHNS, CDR2 SASEGT. CDR3 coding DNA: TGTGCCGGCCTAATACAGGGAGCGGCCTACGAGCAGTACTTC. Translation: CAGLIQGAAYEQYF.

V is TRBV30 and J is TRBJ2-1, with no clear D. The V end lost 2 bases, the J end lost 7 bases, and 9 bases lay between the germline ends. The CDR3 loop spans 12 amino acids. Germline values: CDR1 GTSNPN, CDR2 SVGIG (reference sequence). CDR3 sequence reads: CAWSLVSNEQFF. The DNA of the CDR3 is TGTGCCTGGAGTTTAGTAAGTAATGAGCAGTTCTTC.

V and J are TRBV15 and TRBJ2-3; maybe TRBD1 (5 bases). Trimming removed 1 base from V and 0 bases from J, with 5 bases in between. The CDR3 is 14 residues long. Germline loops: CDR1 LNHNV, CDR2 YYDKDF (reference sequence). CDR3 sequence (DNA): TGTGCCACCAGCAGAGGGACAAGCACAGATACGCAGTATTTT. As protein: CATSRGTSTDTQYF.

The J gene is TRBJ2-1, the V gene TRBV27; TRBD2 aligns across 9 bases. V was pared by 2 bases and J by 16 bases, with 9 bases of the junction left unmatched. Germline assignment: CDR1 MNHEY and CDR2 SMNVEV (reference sequence). This CDR3 region has 13 residues. The CDR3 protein is CASSLAGGPKEFF. The CDR3 DNA is TGTGCCAGCAGTTTAGCGGGAGGGCCGAAGGAATTCTTC.